A single sample is the source of the 8 T cell receptor beta chains below, sequenced in a study of blood T cells in healthy people across ages. A J-beta primer mix and a sample-barcoded 5' primer were used in a second PCR of about 6 to 12 cycles. MiXCR, applied by TCRdb to the 5' RACE reads, yields one record per CDR3 protein. This table has just over 800,000 distinct CDR3 sequences, 62% appearing once. The sequenced material came from blood. These receptors were taken from a man aged 25 to 45 in good health.

The chain joins TRBV7-2 to TRBJ2-1, with TRBD2 matching over 9 bases. The junction had 7 bases not matched to a gene; V was cut back by 3 bases and J by 7 bases. Germline lookup yields CDR1 SGHTA and CDR2 FQGNSA. The CDR3 runs 15 residues. The CDR3 is CASSFGGGAENEQFF. As DNA, the CDR3 is TGTGCCAGCAGCTTCGGCGGGGGGGCGGAGAATGAGCAGTTCTTC.

The J gene is TRBJ2-2, the V gene TRBV7-2, with TRBD2 matching 9 bases. The CDR3 covers 14 residues. Unmatched junction bases numbered 10, after V lost 4 bases and J lost 13 bases. Germline V lookup: CDR1 SGHTA, CDR2 FQGNSA. The CDR3 DNA is TGTGCCAGCAGCTCCGGGACTAGCCCCAAAGTGCTGTTTTTT. Protein: CASSSGTSPKVLFF. Full variable domain (remainder filled in from reference TRBV7-2 and TRBJ2-2): GAGVSQSPSNKVTEKGKDVELRCDPISGHTALYWYRQSLGQGLEFLIYFQGNSAPDKSGLPSDRFSAERTGGSVSTLTIQRTQQEDSAVYLCASSSGTSPKVLFFGEGSRLTVL.

The genes are TRBV18 and TRBJ1-2, with D unresolved. This CDR3 region has 15 residues. Between the trimmed V and J ends, which lost 3 bases and 4 bases, there was a span of 15 bases. Per germline, CDR1 KGHSH and CDR2 LQKENI. The CDR3 region is CASSPTTLTGYGYTF. CDR3 DNA sequence: TGTGCCAGCTCACCGACGACCCTCACGGGCTATGGCTACACCTTC.

This clonotype was counted a few times. The chain has TRBV28 and TRBJ2-4; maybe TRBD2 (6 bases). Germline lookup yields CDR1 MDHEN and CDR2 SYDVKM. There are 16 residues in the CDR3. The V gene lost 0 bases and the J gene lost 4 bases, with 13 bases spanning the gap. CDR3 sequence: CASSLWAGLGKNIQYF. CDR3 nucleotides: TGTGCCAGCAGTTTATGGGCGGGATTGGGGAAAAACATTCAGTACTTC.

This clonotype was seen only a few times. The chain carries TRBV28 and TRBJ2-5, with D uncertain. This CDR3 contains 14 residues. In germline, CDR1 is MDHEN, CDR2 SYDVKM. Deletions cut 3 bases from V and 2 bases from J, with 10 bases between. CDR3 protein: CASSLDGPQETQYF. Here the CDR3 DNA reads TGTGCCAGCAGTTTGGACGGCCCACAAGAGACCCAGTACTTC.

The chain is built from TRBV5-6 and TRBJ2-7; D possibly corresponds to TRBD1 (6 bases). Trimming pared 2 bases from V and 1 base from J, leaving 13 bases between. The CDR3 has 15 amino acids. Germline CDR1 and CDR2: SGHDT and YYEEEE. This CDR3 reads CASSFGGDGSYEQYF. The CDR3 DNA follows: TGTGCCAGCAGCTTTGGGGGCGACGGGTCCTACGAGCAGTACTTC.

The V call is TRBV18, the J call TRBJ1-6; 7 bases are shared with TRBD1. CDR1 KGHSH and CDR2 LQKENI come from the germline V gene. V shed 3 bases and J 8 bases; nucleotides not matched to a gene: 7. The CDR3 sequence is 15 residues long. Written as DNA, the CDR3 is TGTGCCAGCTCACCGAGGGGGCGTACGGATTCACCCCTCCACTTT. It is translated as CASSPRGRTDSPLHF.

This clonotype came up a few times. J is TRBJ1-2 and V is TRBV20-1; D is unresolved. The length of the CDR3 is 11 residues. The V gene's germline CDR1 is DFQATT and CDR2 SNEGSKA (reference sequence). V lost 8 bases, J lost 7 bases, and 14 bases lay in between. CDR3 sequence reads: CSPRNSGGYTF. The CDR3 DNA follows: TGCAGTCCCAGGAACAGCGGTGGCTACACCTTC.